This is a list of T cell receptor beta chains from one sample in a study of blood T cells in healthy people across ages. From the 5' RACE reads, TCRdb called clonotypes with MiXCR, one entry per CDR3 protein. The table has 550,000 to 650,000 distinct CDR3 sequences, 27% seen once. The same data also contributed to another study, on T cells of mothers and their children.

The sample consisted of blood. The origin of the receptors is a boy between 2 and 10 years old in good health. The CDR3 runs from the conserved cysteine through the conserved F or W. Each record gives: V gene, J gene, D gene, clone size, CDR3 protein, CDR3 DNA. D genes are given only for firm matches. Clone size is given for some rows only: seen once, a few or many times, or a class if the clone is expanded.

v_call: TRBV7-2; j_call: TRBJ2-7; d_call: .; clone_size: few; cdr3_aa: CASSSLGSLIIGEQYF; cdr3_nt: TGTGCCAGCAGCTCCCTGGGTAGCCTAATCATCGGCGAGCAGTACTTC
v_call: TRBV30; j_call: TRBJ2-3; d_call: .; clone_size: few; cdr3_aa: CAWSGDSLFTDTQYF; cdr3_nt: TGTGCCTGGAGCGGCGACAGCCTCTTCACAGATACGCAGTATTTT
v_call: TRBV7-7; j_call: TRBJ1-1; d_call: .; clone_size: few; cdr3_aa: CASSEGLNTEAFF; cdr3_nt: TGTGCTAGCAGCGAAGGACTGAACACTGAAGCTTTCTTT
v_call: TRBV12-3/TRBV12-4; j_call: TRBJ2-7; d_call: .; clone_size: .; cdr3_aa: CASSGGLPSSYEQHF; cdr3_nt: TGTGCCAGCAGTGGAGGACTACCTAGCTCCTACGAGCAGCACTTC
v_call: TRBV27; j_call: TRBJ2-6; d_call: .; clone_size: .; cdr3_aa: CASSLSAGVPSGANVLTF; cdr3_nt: TGTGCCAGCAGTTTATCAGCCGGGGTCCCCTCTGGGGCCAACGTCCTGACTTTC
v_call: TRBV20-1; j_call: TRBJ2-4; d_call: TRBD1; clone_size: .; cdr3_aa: CSADGGQGRWDIQYF; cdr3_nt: TGCAGTGCAGACGGCGGACAGGGGCGGTGGGACATTCAGTACTTC
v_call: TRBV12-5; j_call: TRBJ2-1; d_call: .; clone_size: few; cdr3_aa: CASGDEQFF; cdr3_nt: TGTGCTAGTGGTGATGAGCAGTTCTTC
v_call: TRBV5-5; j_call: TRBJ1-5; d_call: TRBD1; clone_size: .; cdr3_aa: CASSAGQRNQPQHF; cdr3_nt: TGTGCCAGCAGCGCGGGACAGCGCAATCAGCCCCAGCATTTT
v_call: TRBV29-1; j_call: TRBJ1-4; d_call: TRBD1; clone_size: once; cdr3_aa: CSVGQGGEKLFF; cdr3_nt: TGCAGCGTTGGACAGGGAGGTGAAAAACTGTTTTTT
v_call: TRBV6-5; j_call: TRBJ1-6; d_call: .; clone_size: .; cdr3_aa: CASSRSRGLNSPLHF; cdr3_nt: TGTGCCAGCAGTAGGAGCAGGGGACTAAATTCACCCCTCCACTTT
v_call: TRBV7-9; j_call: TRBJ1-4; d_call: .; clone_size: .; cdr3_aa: CASRPGSTGEKLFF; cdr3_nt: TGTGCCAGCAGACCAGGGTCTACCGGAGAAAAACTGTTTTTT
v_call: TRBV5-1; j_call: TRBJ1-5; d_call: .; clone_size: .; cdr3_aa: CASSLDPGNQPQHF; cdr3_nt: TGCGCCAGCAGCTTGGACCCAGGCAATCAGCCCCAGCATTTT
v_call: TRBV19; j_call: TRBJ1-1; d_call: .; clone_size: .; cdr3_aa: CASSTLLNTEAFF; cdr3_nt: TGTGCCAGTAGTACTCTTTTGAACACTGAAGCTTTCTTT
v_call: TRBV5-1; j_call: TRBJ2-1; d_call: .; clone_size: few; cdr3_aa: CASSLVGDNEQFF; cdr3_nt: TGCGCCAGCAGCTTGGTAGGGGACAATGAGCAGTTCTTC
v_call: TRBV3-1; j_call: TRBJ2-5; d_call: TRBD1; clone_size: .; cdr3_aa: CASRDGQGARETQYF; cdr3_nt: TGTGCCAGCAGGGATGGACAGGGGGCAAGGGAGACCCAGTACTTC
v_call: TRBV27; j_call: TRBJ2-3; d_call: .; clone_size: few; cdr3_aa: CASSFDSRDTQYF; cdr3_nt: TGTGCCAGCAGTTTCGACAGTAGGGATACGCAGTATTTT